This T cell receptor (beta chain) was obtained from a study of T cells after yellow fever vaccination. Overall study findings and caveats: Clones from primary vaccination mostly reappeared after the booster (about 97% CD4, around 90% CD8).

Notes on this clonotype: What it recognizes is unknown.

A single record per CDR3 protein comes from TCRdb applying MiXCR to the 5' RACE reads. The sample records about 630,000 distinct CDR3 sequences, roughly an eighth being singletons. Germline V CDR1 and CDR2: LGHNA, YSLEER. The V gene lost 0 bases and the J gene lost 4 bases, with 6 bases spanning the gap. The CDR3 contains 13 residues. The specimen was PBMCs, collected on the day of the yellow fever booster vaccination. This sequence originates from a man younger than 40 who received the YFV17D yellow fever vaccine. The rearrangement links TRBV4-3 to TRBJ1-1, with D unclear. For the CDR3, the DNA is TGCGCCAGCAGCCAAGAGGGTCGCACTGAAGCTTTCTTT. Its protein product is CASSQEGRTEAFF.